This T cell receptor beta chain was identified in a study of blood T cells in healthy people across ages. The overall study: Researchers report that template switching captured about one barcoded beta molecule per two T cells.

Study-wide results and caveats: Higher diversity, along with more naive CD4+ cells, distinguished long-lived donors from aged donors. Measured against age, TCR beta diversity per million T cells decreased in a roughly linear manner.

A second PCR of roughly 7 to 11 cycles used a sample-barcoded 5' primer and a J-beta primer mix. In TCRdb, the 5' RACE reads were re-called with MiXCR into one record per CDR3 protein. The sample lists 700,000 to 950,000 distinct CDR3 sequences; roughly 45% were seen once. Concerning this clonotype itself: Its target is not known.

The germline V gene encodes CDR1 SGHTA and CDR2 FQGNSA. The CDR3 runs to 16 residues. Peripheral blood samples of 9 to 10 milliliters were drawn from each donor. The source material was blood. The receptor's source is a woman aged 55 to 70 in good health. This chain links TRBV7-2 with TRBJ2-7; 10 bases line up with TRBD2. The closer fit of TRBJ2-4 to the DNA end suggests the J call may be wrong. The CDR3 nucleotides read TGTGCCAGCAGCTTAGCAACTAGCGGGACGGTAAACATTCAGTACTTC. This sequence encodes CASSLATSGTVNIQYF.